Listed here are 24 T cell receptor beta chains from one sample, sequenced in a study of persistence of HIV-infected CD4 T cells. These receptors are not linked to any known antigen. Cells were stimulated nonspecifically with anti-CD3/anti-CD28 magnetic beads. CD4+ T cells upregulating both CD40 ligand and CD69 were sorted as responding cells. The libraries were made with immunoSEQ version 4 in survey mode. Libraries were prepared by immunoSEQ multiplex PCR; TCRdb keeps only in-frame clonotypes and omits some of them. The sample lists 35,000 to 45,000 clones; around 89% were seen once. The specimen comprised CD4+ T cells sorted from PBMCs after 18-hour stimulation, sampled from a patient who received antiretroviral therapy. The receptors originated from an adult woman with HIV who was CMV-seropositive.

This chain links TRBV3-1 (or the pseudogene TRBV3-2) with TRBJ1-4; D not resolved. The CDR3 is made up of 12 amino acids. The germline V gene has CDR1 LGHDT and CDR2 YNNKEL (reference sequence). The germline V and J ends were trimmed by 1 base and 7 bases, with 4 bases remaining between them. CDR3 sequence (DNA): TGTGCCAGCAGCCAAGGCGGTGAAAAACTGTTTTTT. The encoded protein is CASSQGGEKLFF.

The chain employs TRBV27 and TRBJ1-6; unclear D gene. Germline V CDR1 and CDR2: MNHEY, SMNVEV (reference sequence). This CDR3 region has 15 residues. V shed 5 bases and J shed 7 bases, with 15 bases lying between them. CDR3 bases: TGTGCCAGCAGTGTAGACATAAGGAACAATTCACCCCTCCACTTT. It translates to CASSVDIRNNSPLHF.

The J gene is TRBJ2-1, the V gene TRBV5-4; D gene uncertain. Germline-derived CDR1 and CDR2 are SGHNT and YYREEE (reference sequence). V lost 0 bases and J lost 0, with 1 base in between. CDR3 size: 13 residues. For the CDR3, the DNA is TGTGCCAGCAGCTTGGGCTCCTACAATGAGCAGTTCTTC. Translation: CASSLGSYNEQFF.

The V gene is TRBV6-1, the J gene TRBJ1-2, with TRBD1 as a possible D gene (5 bases). The germline V gene has CDR1 MNHNS and CDR2 SASEGT. This CDR3 is built from 13 residues. V was cut by 3 bases and J by 4 bases, with 9 bases left in between. CDR3 bases: TGTGCCAGCAGTGACAAGGGGACCTATGGCTACACCTTC. It codes for CASSDKGTYGYTF.

V is TRBV5-1 and J is TRBJ2-2, with TRBD2 matching 10 bases. Trimming took 7 bases from V and 1 from J; bases not matched to a gene: 4. This CDR3 has 15 residues. CDR1 SGHRS and CDR2 YFSETQ come from the germline V gene. The CDR3 bases are TGCGCCAGCCATATAGCGGGGGGGAACACCGGGGAGCTGTTTTTT. This encodes CASHIAGGNTGELFF. Complete variable domain (other parts from reference TRBV5-1 and TRBJ2-2): KAGVTQTPRYLIKTRGQQVTLSCSPISGHRSVSWYQQTPGQGLQFLFEYFSETQRNKGNFPGRFSGRQFSNSRSEMNVSTLELGDSALYLCASHIAGGNTGELFFGEGSRLTVL.

The chain recombines TRBV6-5 with TRBJ2-7; D may be TRBD1 (6 bases). The CDR3 covers 15 residues. Germline V lookup: CDR1 MNHEY, CDR2 SVGAGI. The ends were cut back, 7 bases at V and 1 base at J, with 17 bases in the middle. Here the CDR3 reads CASTDPPTGSYEQYF. The CDR3 DNA sequence: TGTGCCAGCACCGACCCCCCGACAGGATCCTACGAGCAGTACTTC.

The chain has TRBV5-1 and TRBJ1-4; D might be TRBD1 (6 bases). Trimming took 2 bases from V and 1 from J, leaving 12 bases between them. CDR1 is SGHRS and CDR2 is YFSETQ in the germline V gene. This CDR3 is built from 16 residues. The CDR3 DNA follows: TGCGCCAGCAGCTTCAGGGGCTTCGGAACTAATGAAAAACTGTTTTTT. The encoded protein is CASSFRGFGTNEKLFF.

The genes are TRBV3-1 (or the pseudogene TRBV3-2) and TRBJ1-5; the D is unclear. This CDR3 is 15 amino acids long. V dropped 0 bases and J dropped 8 bases, with 14 bases sitting between them. The germline CDR1 and CDR2 sequences are LGHDT and YNNKEL (reference sequence). Here the CDR3 reads CASSQDDGSGEPQHF. DNA for the CDR3: TGTGCCAGCAGCCAAGACGATGGGAGTGGTGAGCCCCAGCATTTT.

The V call is TRBV2, the J call TRBJ1-5; D unclear. From germline, CDR1 is SNHLY and CDR2 FYNNEI. The CDR3 consists of 13 residues. V lost 4 bases, J lost 11 bases, and 15 bases lay in between. CDR3 amino acids: CASSAILGPSQHF. The CDR3 nucleotides read TGTGCCAGCAGTGCTATACTGGGCCCGTCCCAGCATTTT.

The V gene is TRBV2, the J gene TRBJ2-2; D may be TRBD1 (6 bases). Trimming cost V 10 bases and J 4 bases, with 13 bases left between them. This CDR3 is built from 13 residues. From germline, CDR1 is SNHLY and CDR2 FYNNEI. The CDR3 region has the DNA TGTGCCACGGCTTGGGGGCGCACCGGGGAGCTGTTTTTT. It yields the protein CATAWGRTGELFF.

CDR3 sequence: CASSQLAGGLGTGELFF. CDR3 nucleotides: TGTGCCAGCAGCCAACTAGCGGGGGGCCTGGGCACCGGGGAGCTGTTTTTT. The V and J genes are TRBV11-3 and TRBJ2-2; 12 positions agree with TRBD2. The trim removed 5 bases at V and 4 bases at J, leaving 8 bases unmatched. This CDR3 is built from 17 residues. Germline V gives CDR1 SGHNT, CDR2 YENEEA.

The rearrangement joins TRBV6-2 or TRBV6-3 to TRBJ2-7; tentative D call: TRBD2 (6 bases). In germline, CDR1 is MNHEY, CDR2 SVGEGT. Deletions cut 3 bases from V and 0 bases from J, with 9 bases between. The CDR3 is made up of 14 amino acids. The CDR3 is CASSYLEGSYEQYV. Written as DNA, the CDR3 is TGTGCCAGCAGTTATTTGGAGGGCTCCTACGAGCAGTACGTC.

V gene TRBV14 combines with J gene TRBJ1-2; D ambiguous. Germline loops: CDR1 SGHDN, CDR2 FVKESK. The CDR3 consists of 13 residues. V lost 1 base and J 6 bases, leaving 9 bases between the germline ends. CDR3 loop: CASSQGEGHGYTF. In DNA form, the CDR3 reads TGTGCCAGCAGCCAAGGGGAGGGTCATGGCTACACCTTC.

This chain links TRBV5-1 with TRBJ2-3; D gene unclear. The V end lost 2 bases, the J end lost 1 base, and 14 bases lay between the germline ends. CDR1 and CDR2 from the germline V gene are SGHRS and YFSETQ. This CDR3 contains 16 residues. Here the CDR3 reads CASSLKTARGTDTQYF. CDR3 sequence (DNA): TGCGCCAGCAGCTTAAAAACGGCTAGAGGCACAGATACGCAGTATTTT. Drawing the rest from reference TRBV5-1 and TRBJ2-3, the complete variable domain is KAGVTQTPRYLIKTRGQQVTLSCSPISGHRSVSWYQQTPGQGLQFLFEYFSETQRNKGNFPGRFSGRQFSNSRSEMNVSTLELGDSALYLCASSLKTARGTDTQYFGPGTRLTVL.

V and J are TRBV5-1 and TRBJ2-3, with TRBD1 matching 8 bases. Looked up from germline, CDR1 is SGHRS and CDR2 is YFSETQ. V was clipped by 10 bases and J by 3 bases; unmatched bases: 10. The CDR3 totals 14 residues. The CDR3 sequence: CASVKGQATDTQYF. The DNA of the CDR3 is TGCGCCTCTGTGAAGGGACAGGCAACAGATACGCAGTATTTT.

V gene TRBV30 combines with J gene TRBJ1-2; D is unresolved. This CDR3 spans 15 amino acids. Germline assignment: CDR1 GTSNPN and CDR2 SVGIG (reference sequence). V lost 0 bases, J lost 1 base, and 12 bases lay in between. CDR3 in DNA: TGTGCCTGGAGTGTAAGCAGAAAACTTAACTATGGCTACACCTTC. Amino acid sequence: CAWSVSRKLNYGYTF.

The rearrangement uses TRBV9 and TRBJ1-1; D unresolved. This CDR3 is built from 15 residues. Germline values: CDR1 SGDLS, CDR2 YYNGEE. V lost 0 bases to trimming and J lost 3 bases, with 12 bases between them. CDR3 DNA: TGTGCCAGCAGCGTAGTATCCGGGTCGTACACTGAAGCTTTCTTT. Amino acids: CASSVVSGSYTEAFF.

The J gene is TRBJ1-2, the V gene TRBV19, with TRBD1 matching 10 bases. The germline V gene has CDR1 LNHDA and CDR2 SQIVND (reference sequence). This CDR3 contains 14 residues. Unmatched junction bases numbered 5, after V lost 8 bases and J lost 2 bases. The CDR3 DNA reads as TGTGCCAGTTCGACAGGGGGCACGAACTATGGCTACACCTTC. Amino acids: CASSTGGTNYGYTF.

V is TRBV2 and J is TRBJ1-1; D gene unclear. The CDR3 consists of 13 residues. CDR1 and CDR2 (germline): SNHLY, FYNNEI. V was clipped by 11 bases and J by 1 base, with 14 bases between them. CDR3: CACVRESNTEAFF. CDR3 in DNA: TGTGCCTGTGTACGGGAATCGAACACTGAAGCTTTCTTT.

The rearrangement links TRBV28 to TRBJ1-2; a possible D gene is TRBD1 (6 bases). Germline V lookup: CDR1 MDHEN, CDR2 SYDVKM. The length of the CDR3 is 14 residues. V dropped 5 bases and J dropped 4 bases, with 14 bases sitting between them. The CDR3 DNA reads TGTGCCAGCAGTCTCCGTAACAGGGCCTATGGCTACACCTTC. Encoded protein: CASSLRNRAYGYTF.

The chain is built from TRBV5-1 and TRBJ1-2, with TRBD1 matching over 7 bases. Germline-derived CDR1 and CDR2 are SGHRS and YFSETQ. V shed 0 bases and J 5 bases; nucleotides not matched to a gene: 4. This CDR3 spans 14 amino acids. The CDR3 coding sequence is TGCGCCAGCAGCTTGGATCCGGGACAGTATGGCTACACCTTC. It specifies CASSLDPGQYGYTF.

This clone has a handful of counts. The chain carries TRBV5-1 and TRBJ1-6; D gene unclear. This CDR3 spans 14 amino acids. V gave up 7 bases and J gave up 9 bases, with 17 bases separating them. Germline CDR1 reads SGHRS; CDR2 reads YFSETQ. The CDR3 bases are TGCGCCAGCGGCCACGACATGGAAAGTTCACCCCTCCACTTT. Protein: CASGHDMESSPLHF.

The chain couples TRBV2 to TRBJ2-3; the match to TRBD1 covers 8 bases. With V trimmed by 5 bases and J by 1 base, 8 bases remained unmatched. Germline V gene sequence: CDR1 SNHLY, CDR2 FYNNEI. The CDR3 extends over 16 amino acids. The CDR3 region is CASSFRTGPGTDTQYF. The CDR3 nucleotides are TGTGCCAGCAGTTTCCGGACAGGGCCTGGCACAGATACGCAGTATTTT. Full variable domain (rest looked up from reference TRBV2 and TRBJ2-3): EPEVTQTPSHQVTQMGQEVILRCVPISNHLYFYWYRQILGQKVEFLVSFYNNEISEKSEIFDDQFSVERPDGSNFTLKIRSTKLEDSAMYFCASSFRTGPGTDTQYFGPGTRLTVL.

The chain employs TRBV29-1 and TRBJ2-5; tentative D call: TRBD1 (5 bases). The V and J ends lost 4 bases and 2 bases respectively, with 11 bases between them. Germline V lookup: CDR1 SQVTM, CDR2 ANQGSEA. This CDR3 has 13 amino acids. CDR3 nucleotide sequence: TGCAGCGTTGGTAGGGGCGGACAAGAGACCCAGTACTTC. Protein: CSVGRGGQETQYF.